Below, 32 T cell receptor beta chains from the same sample are listed, as sequenced in a study of T-cell memory formation after mild COVID-19. Each CDR3 protein is one row after TCRdb ran MiXCR on the 5' RACE reads. The table includes under 550,000 distinct CDR3 sequences, roughly 18% detected once. The sample was PBMCs or a T cell subset sorted from them (not recorded which). Source of these receptors: an adult woman who had mild COVID-19 (a few samples of this study predate the infection). Cell type and time point are not known.

The chain is built from TRBV20-1 and TRBJ1-1; D is unresolved. The CDR3 runs 13 residues. The V and J ends lost 3 bases and 1 base respectively, with 9 bases between them. The V gene's germline CDR1 is DFQATT and CDR2 SNEGSKA (reference sequence). CDR3: CSASPPGNTEAFF. CDR3 sequence (DNA): TGCAGTGCTAGTCCCCCAGGGAACACTGAAGCTTTCTTT.

This clonotype has a handful of counts. The V and J genes are TRBV24-1 and TRBJ1-2, with 10 nucleotides matching TRBD1. The germline V gene encodes CDR1 KGHDR and CDR2 SFDVKD. The V segment lost 7 bases and the J segment 1 base; nucleotides outside the gene matches: 5. The CDR3 covers 15 residues. CDR3 DNA: TGTGCCACCAGCGACCGGGACAGGGGTAACTATGGCTACACCTTC. Translation gives CATSDRDRGNYGYTF.

This clonotype was detected only a few times. This chain links TRBV7-3 with TRBJ1-1, with D uncertain. The V gene lost 4 bases and the J gene lost 1 base, with 7 bases spanning the gap. This CDR3 is 13 amino acids long. The germline gives CDR1 SGHTA, CDR2 FQGTGA. CDR3 nucleotides: TGTGCCAGCAGCTCACAGCCGAACACTGAAGCTTTCTTT. It yields the protein CASSSQPNTEAFF.

V gene TRBV20-1 combines with J gene TRBJ2-3; TRBD1 aligns across 7 bases. The CDR3 length is 16 residues. V gave up 1 base and J gave up 1 base; unmatched junction bases: 8. Germline V gene data show CDR1 as DFQATT and CDR2 as SNEGSKA (reference sequence). The CDR3 DNA follows: TGCAGTGCTAGAGGGCCCCGGGACAGACGCACAGATACGCAGTATTTT. Encoded protein: CSARGPRDRRTDTQYF.

The V call is TRBV6-5, the J call TRBJ2-5, with a weak D call TRBD2 (5 bases). The CDR3 has 15 amino acids. CDR1 is MNHEY and CDR2 is SVGAGI in the germline V gene. V shed 2 bases and J shed 4 bases, with 14 bases lying between them. The CDR3 sequence: CASSYEGRARETQYF. The CDR3 DNA is TGTGCCAGCAGTTACGAGGGTAGGGCCCGAGAGACCCAGTACTTC.

The chain couples TRBV29-1 to TRBJ1-2, with 7 bases aligning to TRBD1. The V gene end was trimmed by 6 bases and the J gene end by 3 bases; junction bases not matched to a gene: 4. Germline CDR1 and CDR2: SQVTM and ANQGSEA. This CDR3 has 12 amino acids. The CDR3 here is CSVDRDHYGYTF. The CDR3 bases are TGCAGCGTCGACAGGGACCACTATGGCTACACCTTC.

This clonotype occurred a few times. This chain connects TRBV6-6 to TRBJ1-4, with 10 nucleotides matching TRBD1. V lost 6 bases to trimming and J lost 4 bases; unmatched junction nucleotides: 5. Germline V gives CDR1 MNHNY, CDR2 SVGAGI (reference sequence). This CDR3 is 15 amino acids long. The CDR3 reads CASSRRDRGNEKLFF. The CDR3 nucleotides are TGTGCCAGCAGCCGCCGGGACAGGGGTAATGAAAAACTGTTTTTT.

The chain recombines TRBV7-6 with TRBJ1-4; D is perhaps TRBD1 (5 bases). V was pared by 6 bases and J by 8 bases, with 19 bases between. This CDR3 has 15 residues. Germline CDR1 and CDR2: SGHVS and FNYEAQ. Written as DNA, the CDR3 is TGTGCCAGCAGACAAGGTCCGGGGCTAGGGGAAAAACTGTTTTTT. Amino acid sequence: CASRQGPGLGEKLFF.

The genes are TRBV5-1 and TRBJ2-1, with D perhaps TRBD1 or TRBD2 (6 bases each). The V end was cut by 2 bases, the J end by 2 bases, with 11 bases between. Germline V lookup: CDR1 SGHRS, CDR2 YFSETQ. CDR3 length: 15 amino acids. The CDR3 nucleotides are TGCGCCAGCAGCTTCTTCGGGGGCCCCTACAATGAGCAGTTCTTC. Amino acid sequence: CASSFFGGPYNEQFF.

In this sample, this clonotype turned up a few times. The V gene is TRBV5-4, the J gene TRBJ1-2, with 9 bases aligning to TRBD1. Germline values: CDR1 SGHNT, CDR2 YYREEE (reference sequence). The V gene end was trimmed by 4 bases and the J gene end by 4 bases; junction bases not matched to a gene: 8. The CDR3 spans 15 residues. The CDR3 DNA sequence: TGTGCCAGCAGCCTCCCGGGACAGGGAATCTATGGCTACACCTTC. This codes for CASSLPGQGIYGYTF.

This clonotype occurred a few times. The chain is built from TRBV5-1 and TRBJ1-2; TRBD1 agrees at 7 bases. CDR1 and CDR2 from the germline V gene are SGHRS and YFSETQ. The V gene end was trimmed by 3 bases and the J gene end by 1 base; junction bases not matched to a gene: 6. This CDR3 region has 15 residues. Here the CDR3 DNA reads TGCGCCAGCAGCTCCACAGGGGTTGGTAACTATGGCTACACCTTC. Amino acid sequence: CASSSTGVGNYGYTF. Using reference TRBV5-1 and TRBJ1-2 for the parts outside the CDR3, the full variable domain is KAGVTQTPRYLIKTRGQQVTLSCSPISGHRSVSWYQQTPGQGLQFLFEYFSETQRNKGNFPGRFSGRQFSNSRSEMNVSTLELGDSALYLCASSSTGVGNYGYTFGSGTRLTVV.

This clonotype was observed a single time. The V gene is TRBV30, the J gene TRBJ1-1, with D unclear. Trimming removed 4 bases at V and 3 bases at J, with 6 bases between. The length of the CDR3 is 11 residues. The germline CDR1 and CDR2 sequences are GTSNPN and SVGIG (reference sequence). The CDR3 spells CAWIGYTEAFF. The CDR3 bases are TGTGCCTGGATCGGGTACACTGAAGCTTTCTTT.

The V and J genes are TRBV20-1 and TRBJ2-7; a weak D match, TRBD1 (6 bases). CDR1 and CDR2 from the germline V gene are DFQATT and SNEGSKA (reference sequence). V dropped 6 bases and J dropped 0 bases, with 9 bases sitting between them. The CDR3 runs 12 residues. The CDR3 region has the DNA TGCAGTGCGGGGGACAACTCCTACGAGCAGTACTTC. It yields the protein CSAGDNSYEQYF.

The CDR3 DNA is TGCGCCAGCAGCTTGGATAAGGAAGCTTTCTTT. It specifies CASSLDKEAFF. The chain recombines TRBV5-1 with TRBJ1-1; D is undetermined. V lost 0 bases and J 8 bases, leaving 5 bases between the germline ends. CDR3 length: 11 amino acids. Germline V lookup: CDR1 SGHRS, CDR2 YFSETQ.

CDR3 region: CASSGDVDGYTF. CDR3 in DNA: TGTGCCAGCAGTGGGGACGTGGACGGCTACACCTTC. The J gene is TRBJ1-2, the V gene TRBV2, with a possible D match to TRBD1 (5 bases). Germline V lookup: CDR1 SNHLY, CDR2 FYNNEI. The germline V and J ends were trimmed by 4 bases and 8 bases, with 11 bases remaining between them. This CDR3 is 12 amino acids long.

The CDR3: CASSREGPNTGELFF. CDR3 coding DNA: TGTGCCAGCAGTAGGGAGGGCCCGAACACCGGGGAGCTGTTTTTT. This rearrangement joins TRBV12-3 or TRBV12-4 to TRBJ2-2, with TRBD2 matching 7 bases. V was pared by 5 bases and J by 0 bases, with 3 bases of the junction left unmatched. The CDR3 loop spans 15 amino acids.

This sequence joins TRBV7-8 and TRBJ2-2; 13 bases line up with TRBD2. The ends lost 0 bases at V and 2 bases at J; junction bases unmatched: 6. Per germline, CDR1 SGHVS and CDR2 FQNEAQ. The CDR3 extends over 19 amino acids. CDR3 amino acids: CASSLAQGTSGVNTGELFF. The CDR3, as DNA: TGTGCCAGCAGCTTAGCGCAGGGGACTAGCGGGGTTAACACCGGGGAGCTGTTTTTT.

This clonotype has a handful of counts. The CDR3 DNA sequence: TGTGCCAGCTCACCACCTTCCACAGGGGGCACTGAAGCTTTCTTT. Its protein is CASSPPSTGGTEAFF. The chain carries TRBV18 and TRBJ1-1; 8 positions match TRBD1. Trimming cost V 0 bases and J 4 bases; bases outside gene matches: 4. Germline loops: CDR1 KGHSH, CDR2 LQKENI. The CDR3 sequence is 15 residues long.

The rearrangement links TRBV7-8 to TRBJ1-1; D is unclear. This CDR3 spans 16 amino acids. CDR1 SGHVS and CDR2 FQNEAQ come from the germline V gene. Trimming shortened V by 1 base and J by 0 bases, and 12 bases separated the two germline ends. CDR3: CASSLGWVGVNTEAFF. CDR3 in DNA: TGTGCCAGCAGCTTAGGATGGGTCGGGGTGAACACTGAAGCTTTCTTT.

This clonotype occurred a few times. The chain combines TRBV29-1 with TRBJ2-1; 11 bases map to TRBD1. Germline assignment: CDR1 SQVTM and CDR2 ANQGSEA. CDR3 size: 16 residues. J gave up 1 base and V 7 bases, and 9 bases lay outside the gene matches. CDR3 in DNA: TGCAGCGGGGGGGACAGGGGGTTTAGGTCCTACAATGAGCAGTTCTTC. Amino acid sequence: CSGGDRGFRSYNEQFF.

This chain joins TRBV7-9 and TRBJ1-5, with 7 bases identical to TRBD1. Germline V gives CDR1 SEHNR, CDR2 FQNEAQ (reference sequence). The CDR3 totals 15 residues. V gave up 4 bases and J gave up 1 base; unmatched junction bases: 4. Here the CDR3 reads CASSSDRESNQPQHF. Written as DNA, the CDR3 is TGTGCCAGCAGCTCCGACAGGGAAAGCAATCAGCCCCAGCATTTT.

The genes are TRBV11-2 and TRBJ2-7; maybe TRBD2 (6 bases). The CDR3 totals 16 residues. Trimming left V 5 bases short and J 7 bases short, with 24 bases between. In germline, CDR1 is SGHAT, CDR2 FQNNGV. CDR3 sequence (DNA): TGTGCCAGCAGCCCCCTGGGGCTAGCGACGACCTGGGAGCAGTACTTC. Its protein is CASSPLGLATTWEQYF. The entire variable domain, with the rest obtained from reference TRBV11-2 and TRBJ2-7, is as follows: EAGVAQSPRYKIIEKRQSVAFWCNPISGHATLYWYQQILGQGPKLLIQFQNNGVVDDSQLPKDRFSAERLKGVDSTLKIQPAKLEDSAVYLCASSPLGLATTWEQYFGPGTRLTVT.

There are a few counts of this clonotype. The gene calls are TRBV12-3 or TRBV12-4 and TRBJ2-1; 7 positions match TRBD1. The V segment lost 5 bases and the J segment 0 bases; nucleotides outside the gene matches: 10. The CDR3 spans 17 residues. CDR3 sequence: CASSPDRVGASYNEQFF. CDR3 DNA sequence: TGTGCCAGCAGTCCTGACAGGGTTGGGGCCTCCTACAATGAGCAGTTCTTC.

V usage is TRBV29-1 and J usage is TRBJ1-1; TRBD1 agrees at 7 bases. Germline V gives CDR1 SQVTM, CDR2 ANQGSEA. Trimming removed 2 bases from V and 0 bases from J; junction bases left unmatched: 6. There are 15 residues in the CDR3. As DNA, the CDR3 is TGCAGCGTTGAATTACCCGGGACAGTGAACACTGAAGCTTTCTTT. Amino acids: CSVELPGTVNTEAFF.

This clonotype occurred a few times. This chain joins TRBV24-1 and TRBJ2-3; possible D gene TRBD1, 6 bases. Per the germline V gene, CDR1 is KGHDR and CDR2 is SFDVKD. V lost 2 bases and J 6 bases, leaving 14 bases between the germline ends. The length of the CDR3 is 15 residues. DNA of the CDR3: TGTGCCACCAGTGATTCACTCAGGGGATTCGATACGCAGTATTTT. Translating it yields CATSDSLRGFDTQYF.

This clonotype was detected many times. The chain links TRBV4-3 to TRBJ2-7, with 7 bases identical to TRBD2. The ends lost 4 bases at V and 3 bases at J; junction bases unmatched: 9. This CDR3 has 15 residues. Germline V gene data show CDR1 as LGHNA and CDR2 as YSLEER. CDR3 sequence: CASSPVREGLYEQYF. CDR3 sequence (DNA): TGCGCCAGCAGCCCAGTAAGGGAGGGCCTCTACGAGCAGTACTTC.

The J gene is TRBJ1-2, the V gene TRBV6-1, with 7 bases that match TRBD1. The germline gives CDR1 MNHNS, CDR2 SASEGT. Losses at the gene ends were 10 bases for V and 0 bases for J; bases not matched to a gene: 14. The CDR3 loop spans 16 amino acids. Here the CDR3 reads CATHRGLTGTNYGYTF. The CDR3 DNA is TGTGCCACCCACAGGGGCCTGACAGGGACTAACTATGGCTACACCTTC.

This clonotype was observed a few times. The J gene is TRBJ1-5, the V gene TRBV19, with D unclear. There are 15 residues in the CDR3. Between the trimmed V and J ends, which lost 0 bases and 4 bases, there was a span of 10 bases. The V gene's germline CDR1 is LNHDA and CDR2 SQIVND (reference sequence). This chain's CDR3 is CASSIDEGTNQPQHF. The DNA of the CDR3 is TGTGCCAGTAGTATAGATGAGGGCACAAATCAGCCCCAGCATTTT.

This clonotype was picked up a small number of times. The V gene is TRBV7-2, the J gene TRBJ2-1; 7 bases are a match to TRBD2. The CDR3 covers 15 residues. V was clipped by 4 bases and J by 7 bases; unmatched bases: 10. Germline V gene data show CDR1 as SGHTA and CDR2 as FQGNSA. CDR3 in DNA: TGTGCCAGCAGCTCCCAGGCGGGAGAATGGAATGAGCAGTTCTTC. Translation: CASSSQAGEWNEQFF.

This clonotype was found a few times. CDR3 amino acids: CASSQNEDTEAFF. In nucleotides, the CDR3 is TGTGCCAGCAGCCAAAATGAGGACACTGAAGCTTTCTTT. J is TRBJ1-1 and V is TRBV7-9; no clear D gene. The CDR3 contains 13 residues. V lost 5 bases and J lost 3, with 10 bases in between. In germline, CDR1 is SEHNR, CDR2 FQNEAQ (reference sequence).

This clonotype was seen more than once but under ten times. This chain links TRBV24-1 with TRBJ2-1; 8 nucleotides agree with TRBD2. This CDR3 has 17 residues. V gave up 3 bases and J gave up 5 bases; unmatched junction bases: 11. CDR1 and CDR2 (germline): KGHDR, SFDVKD. The CDR3 is CATSDLVGAGGDNEQFF. The CDR3 DNA reads as TGTGCCACCAGTGATCTAGTGGGGGCGGGAGGTGACAATGAGCAGTTCTTC.

The genes are TRBV9 and TRBJ2-7; D possibly corresponds to TRBD2 (7 bases). The CDR3 runs to 15 residues. In germline, CDR1 is SGDLS, CDR2 YYNGEE. Trimming cost V 4 bases and J 5 bases, with 19 bases left between them. The CDR3 spells CASSPSGGGSHEQYF. Written as DNA, the CDR3 is TGTGCCAGCAGCCCTAGTGGGGGGGGCTCTCACGAGCAGTACTTC.